This passage covers 18 T cell receptor beta chains from one sample sequenced in a study of blood T cells in healthy people across ages. A second PCR, run for about 7 to 11 cycles, used a sample-barcoded 5' primer plus a J-beta primer mix. TCRdb re-analysed the 5' RACE reads in MiXCR, keeping a single row per CDR3 protein. Of 1,100,000 or so distinct CDR3 sequences in the sample, around 45% were seen once. Sample: blood. All receptors come from a woman aged 55-69 years in good health.

The rearrangement uses TRBV5-1 and TRBJ2-5; D may be TRBD2 (6 bases). CDR1 and CDR2 from the germline V gene are SGHRS and YFSETQ. Trimming cost V 6 bases and J 11 bases, with 23 bases left between them. CDR3 length: 14 residues. CDR3 nucleotides: TGCGCCAGCAAGCCGGGGGTAGGCTGCAATGAGCAGTACTTC. Its translation is CASKPGVGCNEQYF.

The CDR3 loop is CASSRGTSGISYNEQFF. The CDR3 nucleotides read TGTGCCAGCAGCCGCGGGACTAGCGGTATTTCCTACAATGAGCAGTTCTTC. This sequence joins TRBV3-1 and TRBJ2-1; 11 positions agree with TRBD2. The V gene's germline CDR1 is LGHDT and CDR2 YNNKEL (reference sequence). The CDR3 length is 17 residues. V was clipped by 4 bases and J by 1 base; unmatched bases: 6.

The CDR3 reads CSLRQGFGSDTQYF. The CDR3 DNA reads TGCAGTCTCAGGCAGGGTTTTGGATCAGATACGCAGTATTTT. This chain uses TRBV20-1 with TRBJ2-3; D may be TRBD1 (5 bases). The CDR3 is 14 amino acids. Germline CDR1 DFQATT, CDR2 SNEGSKA (reference sequence). V was trimmed by 8 bases and J by 4 bases, leaving 19 bases between them.

This sequence joins TRBV5-1 and TRBJ1-2; 7 bases are shared with TRBD1. V was clipped by 1 base and J by 8 bases; unmatched bases: 17. The germline V gene encodes CDR1 SGHRS and CDR2 YFSETQ. The CDR3 sequence is 17 residues long. The DNA for the CDR3 is TGCGCCAGCAGCTTGACAGGGGAATCAACTCTCAATGGGGGCTACACCTTC. Protein product: CASSLTGESTLNGGYTF.

This clonotype was counted a single time. The chain has TRBV24-1 and TRBJ2-3; tentatively, D is TRBD1 (6 bases). The germline V and J ends were trimmed by 5 bases and 3 bases, with 14 bases remaining between them. Germline CDR1 reads KGHDR; CDR2 reads SFDVKD. The CDR3 loop spans 15 amino acids. The CDR3 DNA follows: TGTGCCACCAGTGGAACAAAGAGGGGGACAGATACGCAGTATTTT. It yields the protein CATSGTKRGTDTQYF.

The CDR3 is CASSPASSSYNEQYF. In DNA form, the CDR3 reads TGTGCCAGCAGTCCCGCCTCCTCCTCCTACAATGAGCAGTACTTC. This chain joins TRBV28 and TRBJ2-1; no definite D call. The J call is in doubt because the DNA end fits TRBJ2-7 better. Germline values: CDR1 MDHEN, CDR2 SYDVKM. This CDR3 contains 15 residues.

This clonotype turned up a few times. The chain employs TRBV6-5 and TRBJ2-7; TRBD2 aligns across 13 bases. The junction had 16 bases not matched to a gene; V was cut back by 4 bases and J by 4 bases. This CDR3 is built from 19 residues. Germline CDR1 reads MNHEY; CDR2 reads SVGAGI. CDR3 sequence reads: CASSSPSTSGRTGVYEQYF. For the CDR3, the DNA is TGTGCCAGCAGTTCCCCTTCGACTAGCGGGAGGACTGGGGTGTACGAGCAGTACTTC.

The chain employs TRBV7-9 and TRBJ2-1; 9 nucleotides agree with TRBD2. Trimming removed 1 base from V and 6 bases from J; junction bases left unmatched: 4. There are 15 residues in the CDR3. Germline loops: CDR1 SEHNR, CDR2 FQNEAQ (reference sequence). The CDR3: CASSLVRGGINEQFF. The CDR3 DNA reads TGTGCCAGCAGCTTAGTGCGGGGGGGCATCAATGAGCAGTTCTTC.

Only a few counts were recorded for this clonotype. The chain has TRBV9 and TRBJ1-1; D gene ambiguous. V lost 2 bases and J 1 base, leaving 9 bases between the germline ends. This CDR3 contains 14 residues. Germline V gene sequence: CDR1 SGDLS, CDR2 YYNGEE. The CDR3 DNA follows: TGTGCCAGCAGCGTTGGGGTACAGAACACTGAAGCTTTCTTT. This encodes CASSVGVQNTEAFF.

This clonotype was observed a single time. This chain connects TRBV13 to TRBJ1-1, with D uncertain. V shed 3 bases and J shed 3 bases, with 17 bases lying between them. The germline gives CDR1 PRHDT, CDR2 FYEKMQ (reference sequence). The CDR3 loop spans 16 amino acids. The CDR3 DNA reads as TGTGCCAGCAGCTTTAGCTTGGGAGGCGCGGACACTGAAGCTTTCTTT. Translation gives CASSFSLGGADTEAFF. The whole variable domain, filled in from reference TRBV13 and TRBJ1-1, reads AAGVIQSPRHLIKEKRETATLKCYPIPRHDTVYWYQQGPGQDPQFLISFYEKMQSDKGSIPDRFSAQQFSDYHSELNMSSLELGDSALYFCASSFSLGGADTEAFFGQGTRLTVV.

Points on this clonotype: Since a much larger clone is just one base distant, this may be a read error. The CDR3 DNA sequence: TGTGCCAGCAGCTTGGACGTTGCTAGCACAGATACGCAGTATTTT. It yields the protein CASSLDVASTDTQYF. The V gene is TRBV2, the J gene TRBJ2-3; no firm D call. The V end lost 6 bases, the J end lost 0 bases, and 13 bases lay between the germline ends. This CDR3 comprises 15 residues. In germline, CDR1 is SNHLY, CDR2 FYNNEI.

This rearrangement joins TRBV28 to TRBJ2-7; TRBD1 matches at 7 bases. Trimming took 8 bases from V and 2 from J; bases not matched to a gene: 15. Germline lookup yields CDR1 MDHEN and CDR2 SYDVKM. The CDR3 spans 16 residues. The CDR3 coding sequence is TGTGCCAGCCAGGGACAAATGGACAGGACGACCTACGAGCAGTACTTC. It translates to CASQGQMDRTTYEQYF. The full variable domain, completed using reference TRBV28 and TRBJ2-7, is DVKVTQSSRYLVKRTGEKVFLECVQDMDHENMFWYRQDPGLGLRLIYFSYDVKMKEKGDIPEGYSVSREKKERFSLILESASTNQTSMYLCASQGQMDRTTYEQYFGPGTRLTVT.

This clonotype was seen more than once but under ten times. This chain connects TRBV7-2 to TRBJ1-4; 9 bases are a match to TRBD1. The CDR3 contains 14 residues. The germline V gene encodes CDR1 SGHTA and CDR2 FQGNSA. Trimming at V came to 3 bases and at J to 7 bases, leaving 3 bases not matched to a gene. CDR3 nucleotide sequence: TGTGCCAGCAGCTTTGACAGGGGGGTTGAAAAACTGTTTTTT. It translates to CASSFDRGVEKLFF.

V and J are TRBV12-3 or TRBV12-4 and TRBJ1-2; tentatively, D is TRBD1 (5 bases). This CDR3 has 12 amino acids. V gave up 7 bases and J gave up 8 bases, with 14 bases separating them. The CDR3 nucleotides are TGTGCCAGCACCCTAGGGACTGAAGGCTACACCTTC. Protein sequence: CASTLGTEGYTF.

The V call is TRBV20-1, the J call TRBJ1-1; 10 nucleotides align to TRBD1. J gave up 0 bases and V 6 bases, and 13 bases lay outside the gene matches. Germline CDR1 and CDR2: DFQATT and SNEGSKA (reference sequence). The CDR3 is 17 residues long. CDR3 protein: CSADRGQGDRVNTEAFF. The CDR3 bases are TGCAGTGCCGACCGTGGACAGGGGGATCGGGTGAACACTGAAGCTTTCTTT.

The chain combines TRBV18 with TRBJ1-1; no clear D. Trimming stripped 2 bases from V and 1 base from J, with 5 bases between. The CDR3 is 13 amino acids. Looked up from germline, CDR1 is KGHSH and CDR2 is LQKENI. CDR3 sequence: CASSPMENTEAFF. The CDR3 DNA is TGTGCCAGCTCACCAATGGAGAACACTGAAGCTTTCTTT. Full variable domain (outside the CDR3, taken from reference TRBV18 and TRBJ1-1): NAGVMQNPRHLVRRRGQEARLRCSPMKGHSHVYWYRQLPEEGLKFMVYLQKENIIDESGMPKERFSAEFPKEGPSILRIQQVVRGDSAAYFCASSPMENTEAFFGQGTRLTVV.

V gene TRBV12-3 or TRBV12-4 combines with J gene TRBJ2-1, with D perhaps given as TRBD1 or TRBD2 (5 bases each). The V and J ends lost 9 bases and 6 bases respectively, with 12 bases between them. The CDR3 length is 12 residues. CDR3 loop: CASWDPPNEQFF. The CDR3 DNA reads as TGTGCCAGTTGGGACCCCCCCAATGAGCAGTTCTTC.

The rearrangement joins TRBV3-1 to TRBJ2-5; either TRBD1 or TRBD2 may supply D (5 bases each). Trimming took 3 bases from V and 12 from J, leaving 14 bases between them. Per the germline V gene, CDR1 is LGHDT and CDR2 is YNNKEL (reference sequence). This CDR3 is 12 amino acids long. CDR3 sequence (DNA): TGTGCCAGCAGCCACGGTGGGACGAGCAAGTACTTC. Its translation: CASSHGGTSKYF.